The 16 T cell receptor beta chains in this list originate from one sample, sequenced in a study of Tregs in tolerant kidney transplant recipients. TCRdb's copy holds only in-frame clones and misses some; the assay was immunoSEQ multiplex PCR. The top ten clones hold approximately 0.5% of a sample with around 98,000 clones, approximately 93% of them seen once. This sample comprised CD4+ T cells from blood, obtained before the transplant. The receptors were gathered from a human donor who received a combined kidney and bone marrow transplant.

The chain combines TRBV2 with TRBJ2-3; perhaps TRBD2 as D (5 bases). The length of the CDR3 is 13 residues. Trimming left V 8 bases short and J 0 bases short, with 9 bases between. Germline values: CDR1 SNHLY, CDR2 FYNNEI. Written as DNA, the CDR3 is TGTGCCAGCGGGAGTGAAAGCACAGATACGCAGTATTTT. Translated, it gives CASGSESTDTQYF.

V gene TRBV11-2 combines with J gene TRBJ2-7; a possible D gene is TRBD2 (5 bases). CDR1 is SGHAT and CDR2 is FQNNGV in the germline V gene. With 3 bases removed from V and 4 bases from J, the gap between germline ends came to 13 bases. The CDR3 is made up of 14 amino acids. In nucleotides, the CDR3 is TGTGCCAGCAGCTTCTTCTACCGGGGTTACGAGCAGTACTTC. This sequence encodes CASSFFYRGYEQYF.

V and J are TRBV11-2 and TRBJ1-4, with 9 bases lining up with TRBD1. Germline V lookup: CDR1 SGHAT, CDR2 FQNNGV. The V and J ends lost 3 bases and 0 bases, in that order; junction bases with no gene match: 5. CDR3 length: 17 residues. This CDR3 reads CASSLGTGSSTNEKLFF. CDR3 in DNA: TGTGCCAGCAGCTTGGGGACAGGGTCCTCAACTAATGAAAAACTGTTTTTT.

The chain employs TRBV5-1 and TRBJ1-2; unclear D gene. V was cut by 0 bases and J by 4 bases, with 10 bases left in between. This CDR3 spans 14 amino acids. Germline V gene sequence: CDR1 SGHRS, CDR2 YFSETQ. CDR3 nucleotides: TGCGCCAGCAGCTTGGGGTCAGGCGTCTATGGCTACACCTTC. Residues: CASSLGSGVYGYTF.

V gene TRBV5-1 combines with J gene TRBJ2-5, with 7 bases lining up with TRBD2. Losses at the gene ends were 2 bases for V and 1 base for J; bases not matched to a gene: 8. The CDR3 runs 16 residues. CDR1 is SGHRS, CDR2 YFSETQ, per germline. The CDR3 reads CASSFTASGSQETQYF. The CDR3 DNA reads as TGCGCCAGCAGCTTTACGGCTAGCGGAAGCCAAGAGACCCAGTACTTC.

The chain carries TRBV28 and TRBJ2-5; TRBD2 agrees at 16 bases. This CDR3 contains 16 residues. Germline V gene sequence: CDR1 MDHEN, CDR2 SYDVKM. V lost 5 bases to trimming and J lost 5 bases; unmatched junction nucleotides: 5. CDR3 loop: CASSPGLAGGMETQYF. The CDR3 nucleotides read TGTGCCAGCAGTCCGGGACTAGCGGGGGGGATGGAGACCCAGTACTTC. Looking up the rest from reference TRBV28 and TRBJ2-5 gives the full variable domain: DVKVTQSSRYLVKRTGEKVFLECVQDMDHENMFWYRQDPGLGLRLIYFSYDVKMKEKGDIPEGYSVSREKKERFSLILESASTNQTSMYLCASSPGLAGGMETQYFGPGTRLLVL.

As DNA, the CDR3 is TGTGCCAGCAGCTTAGAGGGAGGGATACACACAGATACGCAGTATTTT. Translation: CASSLEGGIHTDTQYF. The rearrangement joins TRBV5-4 to TRBJ2-3; TRBD2 agrees at 7 bases. The CDR3 consists of 16 residues. Trimming took 2 bases from V and 2 from J; bases not matched to a gene: 8. Per the germline V gene, CDR1 is SGHNT and CDR2 is YYREEE (reference sequence).

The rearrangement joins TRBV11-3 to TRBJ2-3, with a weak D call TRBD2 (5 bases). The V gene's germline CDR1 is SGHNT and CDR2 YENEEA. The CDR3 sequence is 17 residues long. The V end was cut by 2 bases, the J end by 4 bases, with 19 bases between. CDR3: CASSLHPLGSGADTQYF. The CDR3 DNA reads TGTGCCAGCAGCTTACACCCCTTGGGGTCCGGGGCAGATACGCAGTATTTT. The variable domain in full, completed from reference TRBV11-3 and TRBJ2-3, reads EAGVVQSPRYKIIEKKQPVAFWCNPISGHNTLYWYLQNLGQGPELLIRYENEEAVDDSQLPKDRFSAERLKGVDSTLKIQPAELGDSAVYLCASSLHPLGSGADTQYFGPGTRLTVL.

CDR3 loop: CASSQGQGAKQYF. DNA for the CDR3: TGTGCCAGCAGCCAAGGGCAGGGGGCAAAGCAGTACTTC. The chain is built from TRBV14 and TRBJ2-7; 8 bases map to TRBD1. V shed 1 base, J shed 8 bases, and the junction held 4 bases outside the gene matches. The CDR3 covers 13 residues. Germline values: CDR1 SGHDN, CDR2 FVKESK.

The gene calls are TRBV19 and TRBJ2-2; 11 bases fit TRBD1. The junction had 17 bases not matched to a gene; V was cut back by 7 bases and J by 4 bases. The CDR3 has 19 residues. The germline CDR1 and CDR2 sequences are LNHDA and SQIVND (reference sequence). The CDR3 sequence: CASNNRGSTGTGGTGELFF. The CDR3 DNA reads TGTGCCAGTAATAATAGGGGGTCGACCGGGACAGGGGGCACCGGGGAGCTGTTTTTT.

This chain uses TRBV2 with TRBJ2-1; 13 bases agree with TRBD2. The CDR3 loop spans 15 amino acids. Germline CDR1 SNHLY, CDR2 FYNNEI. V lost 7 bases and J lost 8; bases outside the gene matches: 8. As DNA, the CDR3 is TGTGCCAGCAAGGCCGGGACTAGCGGGGTCTATGAGCAGTTCTTC. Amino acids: CASKAGTSGVYEQFF.

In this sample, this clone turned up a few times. The CDR3 sequence is CASSQGGAYEQYF. The CDR3, as DNA: TGTGCCAGCAGCCAAGGGGGGGCCTACGAGCAGTACTTC. The chain recombines TRBV4-2 with TRBJ2-7; possibly TRBD2 for D (6 bases). The CDR3 spans 13 residues. V gave up 1 base and J gave up 2 bases, with 6 bases separating them. Germline loops: CDR1 LGHNA, CDR2 YNFKEQ.

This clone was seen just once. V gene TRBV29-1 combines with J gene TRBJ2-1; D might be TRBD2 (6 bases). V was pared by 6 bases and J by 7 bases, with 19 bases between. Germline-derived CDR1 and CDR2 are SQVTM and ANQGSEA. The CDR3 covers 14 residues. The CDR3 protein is CSVSSVYPSNEQFF. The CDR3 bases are TGCAGCGTGTCTAGCGTGTACCCCTCTAATGAGCAGTTCTTC.

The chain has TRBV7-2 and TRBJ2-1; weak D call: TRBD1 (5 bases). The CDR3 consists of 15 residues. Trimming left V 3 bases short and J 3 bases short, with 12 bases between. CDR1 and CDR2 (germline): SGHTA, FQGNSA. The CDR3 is CASSFLGASYNEQFF. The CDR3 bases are TGTGCCAGCAGCTTCCTAGGGGCTAGCTACAATGAGCAGTTCTTC.

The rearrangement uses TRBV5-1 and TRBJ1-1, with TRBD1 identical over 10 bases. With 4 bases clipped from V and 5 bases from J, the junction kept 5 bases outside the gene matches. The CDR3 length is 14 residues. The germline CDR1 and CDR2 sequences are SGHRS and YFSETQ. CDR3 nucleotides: TGCGCCAGCAGCATGGGACAGGGGATGACTGAAGCTTTCTTT. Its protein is CASSMGQGMTEAFF.

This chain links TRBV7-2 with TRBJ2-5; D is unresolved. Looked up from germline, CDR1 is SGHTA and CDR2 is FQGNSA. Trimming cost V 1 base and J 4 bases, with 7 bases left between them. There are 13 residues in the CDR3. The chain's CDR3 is CASSLGPGETQYF. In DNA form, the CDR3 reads TGTGCCAGCAGCTTAGGTCCGGGAGAGACCCAGTACTTC.